The 10 T cell receptor beta chains below come from one sample, sequenced in a study of radiotherapy plus CTLA-4 blockade in lung cancer. The data were produced by immunoSEQ multiplex PCR, yet TCRdb's version contains in-frame clones alone and is incomplete. The data show roughly 51,000 clones, about 86% seen once. The material was peripheral blood, obtained from a patient treated with radiotherapy plus ipilimumab. These receptors were collected from a human donor with non-small cell lung cancer that progressed on radiotherapy plus ipilimumab. Some clones in this sample may be carry-over from other donors' samples.

The chain joins TRBV2 to TRBJ1-4; D ambiguous. CDR3 size: 16 residues. Trimming removed 3 bases from V and 0 bases from J, with 11 bases in between. The V gene's germline CDR1 is SNHLY and CDR2 FYNNEI. The CDR3 DNA reads as TGTGCCAGCAGTGACTTTGAAGCTGCAACTAATGAAAAACTGTTTTTT. It codes for CASSDFEAATNEKLFF. The variable domain in full, with the rest retrieved from reference TRBV2 and TRBJ1-4, is EPEVTQTPSHQVTQMGQEVILRCVPISNHLYFYWYRQILGQKVEFLVSFYNNEISEKSEIFDDQFSVERPDGSNFTLKIRSTKLEDSAMYFCASSDFEAATNEKLFFGSGTQLSVL.

The chain recombines TRBV6-5 with TRBJ2-2, with 7 nucleotides matching TRBD2. The CDR3 sequence is 12 residues long. From germline, CDR1 is MNHEY and CDR2 SVGAGI. V was pared by 4 bases and J by 9 bases, with 2 bases of the junction left unmatched. CDR3 DNA sequence: TGTGCCAGCAGTTGGGGGGGAAGGGAGCTGTTTTTT. Translating gives CASSWGGRELFF.

The chain recombines TRBV2 with TRBJ2-1; TRBD2 is a possible D gene (6 bases). Germline CDR1 reads SNHLY; CDR2 reads FYNNEI. Trimming removed 2 bases at V and 5 bases at J, with 7 bases between. The CDR3 has 13 residues. In DNA, the CDR3 is TGTGCCAGCAGTGAACTAGCGAACAATGAGCAGTTCTTC. It specifies CASSELANNEQFF.

This chain joins TRBV13 and TRBJ2-5; 7 bases are a match to TRBD2. The better agreement between TRBJ2-7 and the DNA end casts doubt on the J call. The germline V gene has CDR1 PRHDT and CDR2 FYEKMQ (reference sequence). The CDR3 loop spans 16 amino acids. DNA for the CDR3: TGTGCCAGCAGCCCCCGCGGGGAGGGCCTTCGCTACGAGCAGTACTTC. As protein: CASSPRGEGLRYEQYF.

The chain is built from TRBV27 and TRBJ1-1; 7 nucleotides match TRBD1. This CDR3 is 13 amino acids long. J was trimmed by 1 base and V by 8 bases; bases with no gene match: 4. The germline gives CDR1 MNHEY, CDR2 SMNVEV (reference sequence). The CDR3 protein is CASLRTGNTEAFF. The CDR3 bases are TGTGCCAGCCTTAGGACAGGGAACACTGAAGCTTTCTTT.

This clone was found once. The V and J genes are TRBV9 and TRBJ2-7, with 9 positions matching TRBD1. V dropped 0 bases and J dropped 1; count of bases not matched to a gene: 2. This CDR3 region has 15 residues. The germline gives CDR1 SGDLS, CDR2 YYNGEE. The CDR3 spells CASSVGGQGSYEQYF. CDR3 nucleotide sequence: TGTGCCAGCAGCGTAGGTGGACAGGGGTCCTACGAGCAGTACTTC.

The chain carries TRBV6-1 and TRBJ1-4; no clear D gene. The germline V and J ends were trimmed by 11 bases and 3 bases, with 16 bases remaining between them. The germline V gene encodes CDR1 MNHNS and CDR2 SASEGT. The length of the CDR3 is 14 residues. The CDR3 here is CAGPRGESNEKLFF. Here the CDR3 DNA reads TGTGCCGGGCCCCGGGGAGAATCTAATGAAAAACTGTTTTTT.

This clone has a handful of counts. This chain connects TRBV7-6 to TRBJ2-3, with 9 bases aligning to TRBD2. The CDR3 loop spans 16 amino acids. Germline CDR1 reads SGHVS; CDR2 reads FNYEAQ. V was pared by 2 bases and J by 0 bases, with 3 bases of the junction left unmatched. CDR3 in DNA: TGTGCCAGCAGCTTACTTAGCGGGGGAAGCACAGATACGCAGTATTTT. It is translated as CASSLLSGGSTDTQYF.

This chain links TRBV29-1 with TRBJ2-4; 11 bases fit TRBD1. The CDR3 runs to 16 residues. Germline CDR1 is SQVTM and CDR2 is ANQGSEA. Germline trimming cut 6 bases from V and 0 bases from J; bases unmatched to any gene: 7. The CDR3 sequence is CSVAGQGVLAKNIQYF. CDR3 in DNA: TGCAGCGTCGCGGGACAGGGGGTGCTAGCCAAAAACATTCAGTACTTC.

Remarks on this clone: Other DNA sequences in the same sample also yield this CDR3. The chain joins TRBV5-1 to TRBJ2-1; 9 nucleotides agree with TRBD2. Germline V gene data show CDR1 as SGHRS and CDR2 as YFSETQ. CDR3 length equals 15 residues. V was clipped by 0 bases and J by 4 bases; unmatched bases: 2. CDR3: CASSLVAGGYNEQFF. The CDR3 nucleotides read TGCGCCAGCAGCTTGGTCGCGGGAGGGTACAATGAGCAGTTCTTC.